This entry concerns a single T cell receptor (beta chain). The specificity of this receptor is unknown. No much larger clone is present one base from it, and per-base qualities are unavailable. The time point label for this specimen denotes: around 26 weeks on oral tofacitinib. This specimen's treatment or condition label, interpreted: oral pan-JAK inhibitor, 5-10 mg twice daily. From alopecia areata patients, peripheral blood was collected along with lesional scalp punch biopsies. PBMCs were isolated by density centrifugation and stained for CD3, CD4 and CD8, and CD4+ and CD8+ T cells were sorted on a FACSAria. These data belong to a study of CD8+ T cells in alopecia areata (dated by TCRdb to between 2018 and 2020). In the study overall: The treated patients, all with moderate-to-severe alopecia areata, were enrolled in an open-label pilot trial of oral tofacitinib given at 5 to 10 mg twice daily. Tofacitinib was given for 6 to 18 months, followed by 6 months of follow-up off drug to assess delayed response and recurrence. Disease severity in treated patients was measured with the SALT score, which quantifies the percentage of affected scalp surface area. High-throughput TCRbeta sequencing was used to examine T cell clonal expansion in alopecia areata in both the C3H/HeJ mouse model and human patients. Human TCRbeta sequencing covered scalp tissue and sorted CD4+ and CD8+ peripheral blood T cells from patchy and totalis/universalis alopecia areata patients and healthy controls. Biopsies were taken from tofacitinib-treated patients at baseline and again at 4 and 24 weeks into treatment, and several of those patients also had a later scalp biopsy. Scalp clonality was compared across normal scalp (n=4), patchy alopecia areata scalp (n=8), and alopecia totalis/universalis scalp (n=8). RNA was extracted with the PAXgene miRNA kit for fixed scalp, the miRNeasy kit for PBMCs, and the RNeasy kit for mouse skin. Amplification of TCRbeta CDR3 regions was done by immunoSEQ multiplex PCR using 35 Vbeta forward primers and 13 Jbeta reverse primers.

What the study reported, not specific to this receptor: Shared TCR sequences between patients were less evident than in mice, which may be partly attributable to HLA diversity in the patient population. Many expanded lesional clones were found to persist in scalp and blood during tofacitinib treatment, and relapse after treatment cessation may be partly explained by this persistence. Because the treated cohort was small and included a single nonresponder, larger studies are needed to assess links between baseline CD8+ expansion and response. With tofacitinib, both scalp clonality and the number of expanded CD8+ clones among the top 100 scalp clones went down significantly. Higher clonality and more expanded CD8+ clones were observed in lesional scalp than in normal scalp, particularly in alopecia totalis/universalis, a finding suggestive of antigenic drive. Scalp TCR repertoire analysis is complicated because resident alphabeta T cells in normal human skin are also sequenced, whereas mouse skin is dominated by gammadelta T cells.

The method was the immunoSEQ multiplex PCR assay. For TCR sequencing, RNA was extracted from every sample and reverse transcribed into cDNA to serve as template. First-strand cDNA was synthesized with SuperScript III using a 2:1 mix of oligo-dT and random hexamers. Amplification bias was assessed with a synthetic immune receptor repertoire, and residual bias was removed computationally. The authors processed their data as follows. After raw reads were preprocessed to remove errors, the CDR3 was defined following IMGT conventions as running from the conserved cysteine to phenylalanine. Clonality was calculated as 1 minus Shannon entropy normalized by log2 of the number of productive unique TCRs. CD4 or CD8 identity of scalp clones was inferred by cross-referencing scalp TCRbeta sequences with sorted blood CD4 and CD8 repertoires. As stored in TCRdb, this immuneACCESS dataset retains in-frame rearrangements with V and J assigned. A fraction of the clones does not appear; measured against another copy, unresolved V genes explain less than half of the discrepancy, and the remainder lacks a known reason. V, J and clone size were drawn from that table, and D and trimming were deduced from the DNA. Recorded for this sample are 150,000 to 200,000 clones; roughly 60% of them occurred a single time. Clones ranked in the top ten supply over 1% of the sample.

The germline ends are 10 bases apart after V is trimmed by 0 bases and J by 8 bases. The germline V gene specifies LGHNA as CDR1 and YSLEER as CDR2. The CDR3 runs 13 amino acids, cysteine and phenylalanine included. Only the CDR3 DNA is retained, 39 bases long and in frame from the first base. The sequence links TRBV4-3 to TRBJ1-2; the D segment could be TRBD1, given 5 matching bases. Sequencing used CD4+ T cells sorted from blood, obtained at week 24, from a patient treated with tofacitinib. This TCR was recovered from a human donor with alopecia areata. In nucleotides, the sequence is TGCGCCAGCAGCCAAGATTGGGGCAAGGGCTACACCTTC. This gives the protein CASSQDWGKGYTF.